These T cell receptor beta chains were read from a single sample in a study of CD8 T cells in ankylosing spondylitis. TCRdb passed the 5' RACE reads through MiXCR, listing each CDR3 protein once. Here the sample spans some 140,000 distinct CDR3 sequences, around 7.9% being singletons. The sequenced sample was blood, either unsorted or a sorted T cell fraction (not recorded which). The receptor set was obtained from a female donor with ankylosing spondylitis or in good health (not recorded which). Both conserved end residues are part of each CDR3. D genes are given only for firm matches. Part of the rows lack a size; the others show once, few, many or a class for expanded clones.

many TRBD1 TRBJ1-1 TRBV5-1 TGCGCCAGCAGCTCCCTGCAGGGGGCTCGGGGGAACACTGAAGCTTTCTTT CASSSLQGARGNTEAFF
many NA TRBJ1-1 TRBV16 TGTGCCAGCAGTTCTAGGGTGAACACTGAAGCTTTCTTT CASSSRVNTEAFF
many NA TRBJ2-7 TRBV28 TGTGCCAGCAGTCTACCTCGCGGCGTAAAAGCCCACGAGCAGTACTTC CASSLPRGVKAHEQYF
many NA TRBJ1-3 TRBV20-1 TGCAGTGCTAGTACCAGTACTGGAAACACCATATATTTT CSASTSTGNTIYF
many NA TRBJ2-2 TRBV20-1 TGCAGTGCTATAGTCGACACCGGGGAGCTGTTTTTT CSAIVDTGELFF
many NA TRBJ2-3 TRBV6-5 TGTGCCAGCAGTTACGCAGCTGCTAGCACAGATACGCAGTATTTT CASSYAAASTDTQYF
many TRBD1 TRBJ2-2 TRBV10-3 TGTGCCATCAGTGGACCGCAGGGGGCCTCGAACACCGGGGAGCTGTTTTTT CAISGPQGASNTGELFF
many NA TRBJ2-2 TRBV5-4 TGTGCCAGCAGCCCTGGGAAGACCGGGGAGCTGTTTTTT CASSPGKTGELFF
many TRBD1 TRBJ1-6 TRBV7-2 TGTGCCAGCAGCTTAGAGGGACAGCTTAATTCACCCCTCCACTTT CASSLEGQLNSPLHF
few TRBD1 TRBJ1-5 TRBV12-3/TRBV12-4 TGTGCCAGCACCCCGACAGGGGGCAGTCAGCCCCAGCATTTT CASTPTGGSQPQHF
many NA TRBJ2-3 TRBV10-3 TGTGCCATCAGTGAACAGGGCACCATCACAGATACGCAGTATTTT CAISEQGTITDTQYF
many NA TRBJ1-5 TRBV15 TGTGCCACCAGCAGAGTCACAGGTCCGAGTAGCAATCAGCCCCAGCATTTT CATSRVTGPSSNQPQHF
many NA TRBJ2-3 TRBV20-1 TGCAGTGCTCTCACTGGGGGCACGGCCACAGATACGCAGTATTTT CSALTGGTATDTQYF
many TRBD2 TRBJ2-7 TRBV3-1 TGTGCCAGCAGCCAAGAGGGGAGGGCGGACGAGCAGTACTTC CASSQEGRADEQYF
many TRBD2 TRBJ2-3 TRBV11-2 TGTGCCAGCAGCTCCCCCTTGGGGACTAGTCTTACCCATAGCACAGATACGCAGTATTTT CASSSPLGTSLTHSTDTQYF
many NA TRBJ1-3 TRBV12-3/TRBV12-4 TGTGCCAGCAGCGAGGGGGCTGGAAACACCATATATTTT CASSEGAGNTIYF
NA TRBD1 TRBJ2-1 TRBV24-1 TGTGCCACCAGTGAGCAAACAGGGGGCAATGAGCAGTTCTTC CATSEQTGGNEQFF
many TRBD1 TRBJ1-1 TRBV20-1 TGCAGTGCTAGCAGGGGGCGAACCACTGAAGCTTTCTTT CSASRGRTTEAFF
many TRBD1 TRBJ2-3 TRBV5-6 TGTGCCAGCAGCTTGGGGGGACAGGGTGAAGATACGCAGTATTTT CASSLGGQGEDTQYF
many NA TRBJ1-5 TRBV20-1 TGCAGTGCTGATCTTCAGCCCCAGCATTTT CSADLQPQHF
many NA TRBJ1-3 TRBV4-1 TGCGCCAGCAGCCAAGCGGGTGTATCTGGAAACACCATATATTTT CASSQAGVSGNTIYF
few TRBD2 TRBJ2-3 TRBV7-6 TGTGCCAGCAGCTTAGGGGCTAGCGGGGGATTGGGCACAGATACGCAGTATTTT CASSLGASGGLGTDTQYF
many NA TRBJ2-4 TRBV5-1 TGCGCCAGCAGCTGGTCAGGGTATGGGGACCTAGCCAAAAACATTCAGTACTTC CASSWSGYGDLAKNIQYF
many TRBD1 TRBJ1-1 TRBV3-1 TGTGCCAGCAGCCAAGTCCCCCCTCAGGGGGGGACTGAAGCTTTCTTT CASSQVPPQGGTEAFF
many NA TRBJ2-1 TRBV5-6 TGTGCCAGCAGCCTGGTAGGGCGGGGTGATGAGCAGTTCTTC CASSLVGRGDEQFF
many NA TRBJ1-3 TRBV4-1 TGCGCCAGCATGGGCTTCAAGCGAAACACCATATATTTT CASMGFKRNTIYF
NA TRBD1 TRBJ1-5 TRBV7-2 TGTGCCAGCAGCCGGGACAGGGGCAGCAATCAGCCCCAGCATTTT CASSRDRGSNQPQHF
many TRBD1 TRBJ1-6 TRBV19 TGTGCCAGTAGTGCCAGGGGGCGTGGGTCACCCCTCCACTTT CASSARGRGSPLHF
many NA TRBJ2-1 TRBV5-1 TGCGCCAGCAGCTTGCGGGGTGCGGACTACAATGAGCAGTTCTTC CASSLRGADYNEQFF
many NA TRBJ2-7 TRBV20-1 TGCAGTGCTTTGGCCGGGACACACAACGAGCAGTACTTC CSALAGTHNEQYF
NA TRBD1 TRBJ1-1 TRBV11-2 TGTGCCAGCAGCTTAGATGAGACAGGGGGGCTCACTGAAGCTTTCTTT CASSLDETGGLTEAFF
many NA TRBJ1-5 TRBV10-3 TGTGCCATCAGTGAAGTGGATCAGCCCCAGCATTTT CAISEVDQPQHF
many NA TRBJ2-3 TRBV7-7 TGTGCTAGCAGCTTAAGGAGGACAGATACGCAGTATTTT CASSLRRTDTQYF
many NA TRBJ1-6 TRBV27 TGTGCCAGCAGTTTCACCTTACGGCAGGCGAGCTCCTATAATTCACCCCTCCACTTT CASSFTLRQASSYNSPLHF
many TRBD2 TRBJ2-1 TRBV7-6 TGTGCCAGCAGCCAGGCGGGGGGTAAATTATCCTACAATGAGCAGTTCTTC CASSQAGGKLSYNEQFF
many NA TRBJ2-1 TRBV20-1 TGCAGTGCTAGGGCTACTCTGAGCTCCTACAATGAGCAGTTCTTC CSARATLSSYNEQFF
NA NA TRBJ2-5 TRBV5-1 TGCGCCAGCAGCTTGGGGACGCTAGGGGAGACCCAGTACTTC CASSLGTLGETQYF
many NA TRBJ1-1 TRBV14 TGTGCCAGCAGCCTCTACACGGCTGAAGCTTTCTTT CASSLYTAEAFF
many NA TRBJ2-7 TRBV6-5 TGTGCCAGCAGTTACGCGAGCGGCTCCTACGAGCAGTACTTC CASSYASGSYEQYF
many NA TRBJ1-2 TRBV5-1 TGCGCCAGCAGCCGGGACGGTATAGGTGGCTACACCTTC CASSRDGIGGYTF
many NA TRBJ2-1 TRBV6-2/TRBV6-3 TGTGCCAGCAGGGGACAACTTGGGGTCCTTTCCTACAATGAGCAGTTCTTC CASRGQLGVLSYNEQFF
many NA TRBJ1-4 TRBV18 TGTGCCAGCTCACGGACCGGGATCCGTCGAGGTGAAAAACTGTTTTTT CASSRTGIRRGEKLFF
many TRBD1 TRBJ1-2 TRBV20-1 TGCAGTGCTAGAGTGACAGGGGGGTATGGCTACACCTTC CSARVTGGYGYTF
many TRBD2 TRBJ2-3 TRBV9 TGTGCCAGCAGCGTATATGGACTAGATGGTTCAGATACGCAGTATTTT CASSVYGLDGSDTQYF
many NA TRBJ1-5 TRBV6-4 TGTGCCAGCAGTCCTGAGCCGGGACCGAATCAGCCCCAGCATTTT CASSPEPGPNQPQHF
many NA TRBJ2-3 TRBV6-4 TGTGCCAGCAGAGAAAGTCTGTCCCCAGATACGCAGTATTTT CASRESLSPDTQYF